These T cell receptor beta chains were read from a single sample in a study of T cell changes during pregnancy in multiple sclerosis. TCRdb's copy holds only in-frame clones and misses some; the assay was immunoSEQ multiplex PCR. The sample contains about 42,000 clones, roughly 95% of which appear only once. Material: peripheral blood, obtained in the second trimester of pregnancy. The origin of the receptors is a female donor with multiple sclerosis, enrolled in a pregnancy study. CDR3s leave out the opening cysteine and the closing phenylalanine or tryptophan. Size tells how often a clone was seen (once, few, many) or the class of an expanded clone, and some rows leave it out.

J gene: TRBJ1-2
V gene: TRBV28
clone size: NA
CDR3 protein: ASSSTRQGPNYGYT

J gene: TRBJ1-4
V gene: TRBV6-1
clone size: NA
CDR3 protein: ASSEGRGGASLF

J gene: TRBJ1-4
V gene: TRBV14
clone size: NA
CDR3 protein: ASSQLLGRREKLF

J gene: TRBJ2-2
V gene: TRBV18
clone size: once
CDR3 protein: ASSLLDSRGGTGELF

J gene: TRBJ1-1
V gene: TRBV28
clone size: NA
CDR3 protein: ASSTFELTNTEAF

J gene: TRBJ2-3
V gene: TRBV7-3
clone size: NA
CDR3 protein: ASSAQGNLPDTQY

J gene: TRBJ2-5
V gene: TRBV27
clone size: NA
CDR3 protein: ASSWGGWAKETQY

J gene: TRBJ2-1
V gene: TRBV9
clone size: NA
CDR3 protein: ASSPLVGDEQF

J gene: TRBJ2-3
V gene: TRBV9
clone size: NA
CDR3 protein: ASSVGRATDTQY

J gene: TRBJ1-4
V gene: TRBV11-2
clone size: NA
CDR3 protein: ASSSQGAGNEKLF

J gene: TRBJ1-2
V gene: TRBV5-1
clone size: NA
CDR3 protein: ASSLINRDRGTYGYT

J gene: TRBJ2-3
V gene: TRBV28
clone size: NA
CDR3 protein: ASRPLDSTDTQY

J gene: TRBJ2-1
V gene: TRBV29-1
clone size: NA
CDR3 protein: SVSAGTHIYNEQF

J gene: TRBJ2-2
V gene: TRBV7-2
clone size: NA
CDR3 protein: ASSPLRGGNLPGELF

J gene: TRBJ2-1
V gene: TRBV9
clone size: NA
CDR3 protein: ASSVDLRQGVRNEQF

J gene: TRBJ2-7
V gene: TRBV27
clone size: NA
CDR3 protein: ASSYRDRVYEQY

J gene: TRBJ1-6
V gene: TRBV5-4
clone size: NA
CDR3 protein: ASSLERDSGYNSPLH

J gene: TRBJ2-7
V gene: TRBV27
clone size: NA
CDR3 protein: ASSLGQGRYEQY

J gene: TRBJ2-1
V gene: TRBV7-6
clone size: once
CDR3 protein: ASSLASGEYNEQF

J gene: TRBJ1-2
V gene: TRBV27
clone size: NA
CDR3 protein: ATRRTVLADYGYT

J gene: TRBJ1-1
V gene: TRBV7-9
clone size: NA
CDR3 protein: ASSLRNRDTEAF

J gene: TRBJ2-3
V gene: TRBV7-9
clone size: NA
CDR3 protein: ASSPKIAGLRTDTQY

J gene: TRBJ1-6
V gene: TRBV2
clone size: NA
CDR3 protein: ASGTDFNSPLH

J gene: TRBJ2-3
V gene: TRBV29-1
clone size: NA
CDR3 protein: SVTGTGGTDTQY

J gene: TRBJ1-2
V gene: TRBV9
clone size: NA
CDR3 protein: ASSVPALDRGDYGYT

J gene: TRBJ2-1
V gene: TRBV5-1
clone size: NA
CDR3 protein: ASSLSRLASGGYNEQF

J gene: TRBJ2-7
V gene: TRBV28
clone size: NA
CDR3 protein: ASTPSGSPYEQY

J gene: TRBJ1-4
V gene: TRBV30
clone size: NA
CDR3 protein: AWRGKNKGLSNEKLF

J gene: TRBJ1-2
V gene: TRBV5-1
clone size: once
CDR3 protein: ASSLGGDYGYT

J gene: TRBJ2-7
V gene: TRBV19
clone size: NA
CDR3 protein: ASSMRDRAEQY

J gene: TRBJ2-7
V gene: TRBV19
clone size: NA
CDR3 protein: ASSRTGLYEQY

J gene: TRBJ1-6
V gene: TRBV6-4
clone size: few
CDR3 protein: ASSEGQGNSPLH

J gene: TRBJ2-1
V gene: TRBV5-4
clone size: NA
CDR3 protein: ASSLISGSPSSYNEQF

J gene: TRBJ1-1
V gene: TRBV9
clone size: NA
CDR3 protein: ASSDGQEYTEAF

J gene: TRBJ2-5
V gene: TRBV2
clone size: NA
CDR3 protein: ASSEPSGAQLVETQY

J gene: TRBJ1-2
V gene: TRBV12-5
clone size: NA
CDR3 protein: ASGKGQYYGYT

J gene: TRBJ1-2
V gene: TRBV4-3
clone size: NA
CDR3 protein: ASSQSRTARLNYGYT

J gene: TRBJ1-1
V gene: TRBV28
clone size: NA
CDR3 protein: ASSGLGGQRAF

J gene: TRBJ1-5
V gene: TRBV28
clone size: NA
CDR3 protein: ASSLNIEGTVHPDQPQH

J gene: TRBJ2-7
V gene: TRBV14
clone size: NA
CDR3 protein: ASSPVHYEQY

J gene: TRBJ1-1
V gene: TRBV9
clone size: NA
CDR3 protein: ASSVIRREENTEAF

J gene: TRBJ2-1
V gene: TRBV28
clone size: NA
CDR3 protein: ASSSLGEGLGEQF

J gene: TRBJ2-7
V gene: TRBV30
clone size: once
CDR3 protein: AWSALGTGTGVGEQY

J gene: TRBJ2-7
V gene: TRBV7-9
clone size: NA
CDR3 protein: ASSSRDRETYEQY

J gene: TRBJ2-2
V gene: TRBV2
clone size: NA
CDR3 protein: ASSETSGNTGELF

J gene: TRBJ1-3
V gene: TRBV7-2
clone size: NA
CDR3 protein: ASSSSLGDIGNTIY

J gene: TRBJ1-4
V gene: TRBV6-5
clone size: NA
CDR3 protein: ASSTGDEKLF

J gene: TRBJ2-7
V gene: TRBV28
clone size: NA
CDR3 protein: ASSSFDARDRSHGQY

J gene: TRBJ1-1
V gene: TRBV4-1
clone size: NA
CDR3 protein: ASSLGGENTEAF

J gene: TRBJ2-7
V gene: TRBV11-2
clone size: once
CDR3 protein: ASSLPRTYEQY

J gene: TRBJ2-1
V gene: TRBV28
clone size: NA
CDR3 protein: ASSSRTSGGSAYNEQF